Below, 9 T cell receptor beta chains from the same sample are listed, as sequenced in a study of beta chain features in type 1 diabetes. The investigators reverse transcribed all of the isolated RNA, so they sequenced expressed TCRB transcripts. Clones were sequenced by immunoSEQ multiplex PCR, and TCRdb holds only the in-frame ones, with some missing. The profile shows about 52,000 clones, around 40% of them singletons. General study results and limits: The study found moderately but significantly shorter TCRB CDR3s in all four CD4+ subsets of Type 1 diabetes patients.

These receptors' targets are unknown. Sequencing was done on a sample of Tregs from blood. All receptors derive from a young man with type 1 diabetes.

The V call is TRBV5-1, the J call TRBJ2-5; 9 bases are shared with TRBD2. Looked up from germline, CDR1 is SGHRS and CDR2 is YFSETQ. The CDR3 extends over 16 amino acids. The trim removed 3 bases at V and 1 base at J, leaving 7 bases unmatched. The CDR3 reads CASSSGSGSSQETQYF. The CDR3 coding sequence is TGCGCCAGCAGCTCGGGTAGCGGGAGTAGCCAAGAGACCCAGTACTTC.

The chain employs TRBV2 and TRBJ2-7, with 9 bases identical to TRBD2. Germline V gene data show CDR1 as SNHLY and CDR2 as FYNNEI. Trimming cost V 4 bases and J 6 bases; bases outside gene matches: 7. This CDR3 contains 14 residues. The CDR3 spells CASSAIAGVFEQYF. CDR3 nucleotides: TGTGCCAGCAGTGCTATAGCGGGGGTTTTCGAGCAGTACTTC.

The CDR3 region is CARSTGNTEAFF. The CDR3 nucleotides read TGTGCCAGATCAACAGGGAACACTGAAGCTTTCTTT. The genes are TRBV2 and TRBJ1-1; tentative D call: TRBD1 (5 bases). Trimming left V 9 bases short and J 1 base short, with 9 bases between. The CDR3 runs to 12 residues. From germline, CDR1 is SNHLY and CDR2 FYNNEI.

The rearrangement joins TRBV30 to TRBJ1-6; no reliable D call. The CDR3 runs to 14 residues. The germline V gene encodes CDR1 GTSNPN and CDR2 SVGIG (reference sequence). V lost 5 bases and J lost 5, with 13 bases in between. CDR3 nucleotide sequence: TGTGCCTGGTCCCGGGATAGTAATAATTCACCCCTCCACTTT. As protein: CAWSRDSNNSPLHF.

This clone was observed a few times. V is TRBV18 and J is TRBJ1-1; 7 bases align to TRBD1. The junction had 8 bases not matched to a gene; V was cut back by 3 bases and J by 1 base. The germline CDR1 and CDR2 sequences are KGHSH and LQKENI. CDR3 length: 16 residues. CDR3 in DNA: TGTGCCAGCTCACCGCTATCCGGGACAGCGAACACTGAAGCTTTCTTT. Translating gives CASSPLSGTANTEAFF.

The chain links TRBV19 to TRBJ1-1; D remains ambiguous. Per the germline V gene, CDR1 is LNHDA and CDR2 is SQIVND (reference sequence). Trimming removed 7 bases at V and 0 bases at J, with 9 bases between. The CDR3 is 13 amino acids. CDR3 DNA: TGTGCCAGTATGAAAACTATGAACACTGAAGCTTTCTTT. The encoded protein is CASMKTMNTEAFF.

This clone was detected once. V is TRBV28 and J is TRBJ2-2; perhaps TRBD2 as D (5 bases). The length of the CDR3 is 17 residues. Trimming cost V 7 bases and J 6 bases, with 24 bases left between them. Germline CDR1 MDHEN, CDR2 SYDVKM. This chain's CDR3 is CASTSTGKTGKAGELFF. The CDR3 nucleotides are TGTGCCAGCACGTCAACGGGGAAGACGGGGAAAGCCGGGGAGCTGTTTTTT.

The rearrangement joins TRBV6-1 to TRBJ1-1; a weak D match, TRBD1 (5 bases). Trimming shortened V by 5 bases and J by 4 bases, and 14 bases separated the two germline ends. The germline V gene encodes CDR1 MNHNS and CDR2 SASEGT. This CDR3 has 14 amino acids. For the CDR3, the DNA is TGTGCCAGCAGTAACCGCGGCGGGGCCACTGAAGCTTTCTTT. As protein: CASSNRGGATEAFF.

The genes are TRBV5-1 and TRBJ1-2; 7 bases line up with TRBD1. The CDR3 is 13 residues long. V lost 7 bases to trimming and J lost 8 bases; unmatched junction nucleotides: 11. Germline assignment: CDR1 SGHRS and CDR2 YFSETQ. As DNA, the CDR3 is TGCGCCAGCCGACCGGGGACAGAAGGCGGCTACACCTTC. It translates to CASRPGTEGGYTF. The variable domain in full, with the rest retrieved from reference TRBV5-1 and TRBJ1-2, is KAGVTQTPRYLIKTRGQQVTLSCSPISGHRSVSWYQQTPGQGLQFLFEYFSETQRNKGNFPGRFSGRQFSNSRSEMNVSTLELGDSALYLCASRPGTEGGYTFGSGTRLTVV.